Each of the 6 T cell receptor beta chains below was sequenced from the same sample in a study of long-term antiretroviral therapy in people with HIV. An immunoSEQ assay, version v3.0, was performed at survey level. The method was immunoSEQ multiplex PCR; TCRdb's version includes in-frame clones alone and lacks a portion of them. The sample gives some 31,000 clones, 90% to 95% of which show up once; approximately 2.5% is in the top ten. The source was unsorted PBMCs, collected about 7.2 years after starting antiretroviral therapy. Receptor source: a man aged 50 or older with HIV.

The rearrangement joins TRBV7-8 to TRBJ2-3; no reliable D call. Trimming shortened V by 5 bases and J by 4 bases, and 10 bases separated the two germline ends. The CDR3 runs 13 residues. In germline, CDR1 is SGHVS, CDR2 FQNEAQ. The CDR3 nucleotides are TGTGCCAGCAGCCCTCCTAAAGCAGATACGCAGTATTTT. It is translated as CASSPPKADTQYF.

This chain uses TRBV20-1 with TRBJ2-2; D not resolved. Germline CDR1 is DFQATT and CDR2 is SNEGSKA (reference sequence). Trimming stripped 1 base from V and 7 bases from J, with 4 bases between. This CDR3 is 11 amino acids long. The CDR3 spells CSARVGGELFF. The CDR3 DNA reads TGCAGTGCTAGAGTGGGCGGGGAGCTGTTTTTT.

The chain links TRBV5-5 to TRBJ2-3; tentatively, D is TRBD2 (7 bases). This CDR3 comprises 18 residues. The germline V gene encodes CDR1 SGHKS and CDR2 YYEKEE (reference sequence). V was trimmed by 0 bases and J by 6 bases, leaving 23 bases between them. The CDR3 region is CASSLVLTNLGGADTQYF. The CDR3 DNA follows: TGTGCCAGCAGCTTGGTTTTAACCAATCTTGGGGGGGCGGATACGCAGTATTTT.

The V call is TRBV6-1, the J call TRBJ1-1; D uncertain. The CDR3 has 13 residues. Germline CDR1 and CDR2: MNHNS and SASEGT. Trimming removed 7 bases at V and 4 bases at J, with 13 bases between. The CDR3: CASIPDWGTEAFF. The CDR3 DNA reads TGTGCCAGCATCCCGGACTGGGGCACTGAAGCTTTCTTT.

The rearrangement joins TRBV5-1 to TRBJ2-1; 9 bases line up with TRBD2. The CDR3 runs to 14 residues. CDR1 SGHRS and CDR2 YFSETQ come from the germline V gene. J gave up 5 bases and V 0 bases, and 0 bases lay outside the gene matches. CDR3 region: CASSLGLADNEQFF. The CDR3 bases are TGCGCCAGCAGCTTGGGACTAGCGGACAATGAGCAGTTCTTC.

CDR3 sequence reads: CASSLGNEQFF. The CDR3 nucleotides are TGTGCCAGCAGCTTAGGTAACGAGCAGTTCTTC. V is TRBV14 and J is TRBJ2-1; D remains unclear. CDR3 length: 11 amino acids. V lost 5 bases and J 10 bases, leaving 9 bases between the germline ends. The germline V gene has CDR1 SGHDN and CDR2 FVKESK.